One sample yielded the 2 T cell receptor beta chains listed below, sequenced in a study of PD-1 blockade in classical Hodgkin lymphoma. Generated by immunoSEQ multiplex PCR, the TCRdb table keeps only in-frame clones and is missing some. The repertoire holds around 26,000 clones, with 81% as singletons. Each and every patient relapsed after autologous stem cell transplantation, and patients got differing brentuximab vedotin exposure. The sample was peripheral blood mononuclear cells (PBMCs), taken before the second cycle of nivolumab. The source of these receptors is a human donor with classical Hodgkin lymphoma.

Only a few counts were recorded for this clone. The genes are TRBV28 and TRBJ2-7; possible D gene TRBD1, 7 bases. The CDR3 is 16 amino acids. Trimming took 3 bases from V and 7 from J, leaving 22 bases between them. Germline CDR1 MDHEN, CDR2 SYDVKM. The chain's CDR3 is CASSLAGQPQSGEQYF. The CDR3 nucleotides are TGTGCCAGCAGTTTGGCGGGACAGCCCCAAAGTGGTGAGCAGTACTTC. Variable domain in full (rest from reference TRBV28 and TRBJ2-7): DVKVTQSSRYLVKRTGEKVFLECVQDMDHENMFWYRQDPGLGLRLIYFSYDVKMKEKGDIPEGYSVSREKKERFSLILESASTNQTSMYLCASSLAGQPQSGEQYFGPGTRLTVT.

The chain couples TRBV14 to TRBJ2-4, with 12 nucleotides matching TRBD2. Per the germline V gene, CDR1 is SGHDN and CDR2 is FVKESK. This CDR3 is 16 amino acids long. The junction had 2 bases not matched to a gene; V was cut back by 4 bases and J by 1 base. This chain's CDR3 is CASSPTSGRAKNIQYF. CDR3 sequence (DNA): TGTGCCAGCAGCCCCACTAGCGGGAGGGCCAAAAACATTCAGTACTTC.